The T cell receptor (beta chain) under discussion was sequenced for a study of blood T cell repertoires in COVID-19. The germline gives CDR1 SGHRS, CDR2 YFSETQ. V was clipped by 2 bases and J by 5 bases, with 16 bases between them. This CDR3 contains 15 residues. The protocol was immunoSEQ multiplex PCR, while the TCRdb copy is restricted to in-frame clones and leaves out a portion. The repertoire includes 150,000 to 200,000 clones, more than 80% of them detected once, and 6.5% to 10% sits in the top ten. Sequenced input: peripheral blood. The genes are TRBV5-1 and TRBJ2-5, with a weak D call TRBD1 (5 bases). This receptor was obtained from a woman between 55 and 75 years old with acute or convalescent COVID-19. The chain's CDR3 is CASSFQPPPGETQYF. Here the CDR3 DNA reads TGCGCCAGCAGCTTTCAACCCCCTCCAGGGGAGACCCAGTACTTC.